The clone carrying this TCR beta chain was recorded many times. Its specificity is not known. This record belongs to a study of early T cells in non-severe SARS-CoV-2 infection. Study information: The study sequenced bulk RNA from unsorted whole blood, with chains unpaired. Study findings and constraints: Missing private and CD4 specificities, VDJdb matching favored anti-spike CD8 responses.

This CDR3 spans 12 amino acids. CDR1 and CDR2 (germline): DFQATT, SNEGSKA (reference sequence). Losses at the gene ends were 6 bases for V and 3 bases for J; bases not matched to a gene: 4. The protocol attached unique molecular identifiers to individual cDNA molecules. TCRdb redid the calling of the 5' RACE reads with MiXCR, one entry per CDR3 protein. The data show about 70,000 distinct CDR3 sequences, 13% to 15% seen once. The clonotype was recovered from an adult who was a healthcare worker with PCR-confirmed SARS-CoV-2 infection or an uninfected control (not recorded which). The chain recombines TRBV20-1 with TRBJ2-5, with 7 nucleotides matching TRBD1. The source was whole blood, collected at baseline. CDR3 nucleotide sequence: TGCAGTGCCCCGACAGGGAAAGAGACCCAGTACTTC. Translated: CSAPTGKETQYF.